The rows below give T cell receptor beta chains drawn from one sample of a study of cytomegalovirus exposure and HLA in healthy donors. Sequenced by immunoSEQ multiplex PCR; TCRdb stores in-frame clones only, minus some. The profile covers some 150,000 clones, with roughly three quarters appearing a single time and approximately 8% taken by the ten largest. Sequenced: PBMCs. Receptors originate from a man younger than 40 in good health and CMV-seropositive. CDR3s include the opening cysteine and the closing phenylalanine or tryptophan. A D gene is named only where the DNA matches it firmly. Rows may omit the clone size; those that give it use once, few, many or a size class.

DNA | CDR3 | D | V | size | J
TGTGCCAGCAGTGCGACAGGGGGCGATGAAAAACTGTTTTTT | CASSATGGDEKLFF | TRBD1 | TRBV6-1 | - | TRBJ1-4
TGTGCCAGCAGTTTAATGGCAGGGATCCCCTACGAGCAGTACTTC | CASSLMAGIPYEQYF | - | TRBV28 | - | TRBJ2-7
TGTGCCAGCAACCCGACAGGGGCAAGGGAGCAGTACTTC | CASNPTGAREQYF | TRBD1 | TRBV28 | - | TRBJ2-7
TGCGCCAGCAGCTTTGATTATTCGGGACTAGCGGGAGAGGTGCAGTACTTC | CASSFDYSGLAGEVQYF | TRBD2 | TRBV5-1 | - | TRBJ2-7
TGTGCCAGCAGTTACTCGATAGCGGGGGCCCTCAATGAGCAGTTCTTC | CASSYSIAGALNEQFF | TRBD2 | TRBV6-6 | - | TRBJ2-1
TGTGCCAGCAGCGCAGGGACAGCAAATAATTCACCCCTCCACTTT | CASSAGTANNSPLHF | TRBD1 | TRBV9 | - | TRBJ1-6
TGTGCCAGCAGCTTAGCGATAGCGGGTTACGAGCAGTTCTTC | CASSLAIAGYEQFF | TRBD2 | TRBV7-2 | - | TRBJ2-1
TGTGCCAGCAGTTACTCTGTGGGGCCAATTAACTATGGCTACACCTTC | CASSYSVGPINYGYTF | - | TRBV6-5 | - | TRBJ1-2
TGTGCCAGCAGTTACTCAGGACTAGCTGGCACCGGGGAGCTGTTTTTT | CASSYSGLAGTGELFF | TRBD2 | TRBV6-5 | - | TRBJ2-2
TGTGCCGGATCAGGGGGGAATCAGCCCCAGCATTTT | CAGSGGNQPQHF | TRBD1 | TRBV6-6 | - | TRBJ1-5
TGTGCCAGCAGCTTAAGCGGCGGGGCGGAGACCCAGTACTTC | CASSLSGGAETQYF | - | TRBV11-2 | - | TRBJ2-5
TGCGCCAGCAGCCAAGAAGACAGATACAATGAGCAGTTCTTC | CASSQEDRYNEQFF | - | TRBV4-1 | - | TRBJ2-1
TGCGCCAGCAGCGCCGGGACTCTCCGCACAGATACGCAGTATTTT | CASSAGTLRTDTQYF | - | TRBV5-1 | - | TRBJ2-3
TGTGCCAGCAGCGTAGCTCTAACTGCCGGAGATACGCAGTATTTT | CASSVALTAGDTQYF | - | TRBV9 | few | TRBJ2-3
TGTGCCAGCATAGGGGGGCAGGTAGCGGGAGGGCCAGATACGCAGTATTTT | CASIGGQVAGGPDTQYF | TRBD2 | TRBV28 | - | TRBJ2-3
TGCAGCGTTGAAGGGACAGGGGGCGGGGGAACCTACGAGCAGTACTTC | CSVEGTGGGGTYEQYF | TRBD1 | TRBV29-1 | - | TRBJ2-7
TGCGCCAGCAAGGGGGACAGCTTCACAGATACGCAGTATTTT | CASKGDSFTDTQYF | TRBD1 | TRBV10-1 | many | TRBJ2-3
TGTGCCAGCAGCAAAGAGTGGAGCTCCTACGAGCAGTACTTC | CASSKEWSSYEQYF | - | TRBV21-1 | - | TRBJ2-7
TGTGCCAGCAGCCTCCCCAATCAGCCCCAGCATTTT | CASSLPNQPQHF | - | TRBV27 | - | TRBJ1-5
TGTGCCAGCAGTAGGACTAGCGATAAGTCCTTTTGGAACTTC | CASSRTSDKSFWNF | TRBD2 | TRBV2 | - | TRBJ2-5
TGCGCCAGCACCCCTCTGGGGGGTGCAGATACGCAGTATTTT | CASTPLGGADTQYF | - | TRBV5-1 | - | TRBJ2-3
TGTGCCAGCAGCGTAGGGCAGTTGCAAGAGACCCAGTACTTC | CASSVGQLQETQYF | - | TRBV9 | - | TRBJ2-5
TGTGCCAGCAGCACTAGGGAGGGACCCACCGCCTACAATGAGCAGTTCTTC | CASSTREGPTAYNEQFF | TRBD2 | TRBV7-9 | few | TRBJ2-1
TGTGCCAGTAGTAATAAGGGACAGCTGAACACTGAAGCTTTCTTT | CASSNKGQLNTEAFF | TRBD1 | TRBV19 | few | TRBJ1-1
TGCAGCGCCGTAGGGACTGAATTATCTGGGGCCAACGTCCTGACTTTC | CSAVGTELSGANVLTF | - | TRBV29-1 | - | TRBJ2-6
TGTGCCAGCAGCTTAGGTGGACAGGCTGAAGCTTTCTTT | CASSLGGQAEAFF | TRBD1 | TRBV7-6 | - | TRBJ1-1
TGTGCCAGCAGCGTAGTGGGGGCGGGTAACAATGAGCAGTTCTTC | CASSVVGAGNNEQFF | - | TRBV9 | - | TRBJ2-1
TGTGCCAGCAGCCAAGCTCCCCCGGAGGAATCCTACGAGCAGTACTTC | CASSQAPPEESYEQYF | - | TRBV14 | few | TRBJ2-7
TGTGCCAGCAGCCAAGATCGGGGGTCCTATGGCTACACCTTC | CASSQDRGSYGYTF | - | TRBV14 | - | TRBJ1-2
TGTGCCAGCAGCTTAACCTATTTCGCAGGAAGTAGCAATCAGCCCCAGCATTTT | CASSLTYFAGSSNQPQHF | - | TRBV5-5 | - | TRBJ1-5
TGTGCCAGCAGCTTAGGATCACGGAGGGAGACCCAGTACTTC | CASSLGSRRETQYF | - | TRBV7-2 | - | TRBJ2-5
TGTGCCAGCAGTTCCGGGACACACAATGAGCAGTTCTTC | CASSSGTHNEQFF | - | TRBV27 | - | TRBJ2-1
TGTGCCAGCAGCCTTACAGGGACTGAAGCTTTCTTT | CASSLTGTEAFF | - | TRBV5-6 | - | TRBJ1-1
TGTGCCTGGAGATGGCCCCCCGGGGAGCTGTTTTTT | CAWRWPPGELFF | - | TRBV30 | once | TRBJ2-2
TGTGCCAGCAGCTTAAGACAGGTCAATGAGCAGTTCTTC | CASSLRQVNEQFF | - | TRBV7-2 | - | TRBJ2-1
TGTGCCTGGAGTGACGGGATTCGGATGGATCAGCCCCAGCATTTT | CAWSDGIRMDQPQHF | - | TRBV30 | - | TRBJ1-5
TGTGCCAGCAGTTACTCGGGCAGGGGCGTCAACGAGCAGTACTTC | CASSYSGRGVNEQYF | - | TRBV6-5 | - | TRBJ2-7
TGTGCCAGCAGCGCCGATCTAGCGGGAGGAAACTACGAGCAGTACTTC | CASSADLAGGNYEQYF | TRBD2 | TRBV9 | once | TRBJ2-7
TGTGCCAGCAGCCAGGGACTAGCGGGGGGGGGATCCTACAATGAGCAGTTCTTC | CASSQGLAGGGSYNEQFF | TRBD2 | TRBV7-7 | - | TRBJ2-1
TGTGCCAGCAGCGCGACTAGATACGAGACCCAGTACTTC | CASSATRYETQYF | - | TRBV7-2 | - | TRBJ2-5
TGTGCCAGCAGCTTAGTGGTCAGCGGGGGGGCCGGAAACAACGAGCAGTTCTTC | CASSLVVSGGAGNNEQFF | TRBD2 | TRBV7-2 | - | TRBJ2-1
TGTGCCATCAGTGAGACACTAGCGGGGGGACTATACAATGAGCAGTTCTTC | CAISETLAGGLYNEQFF | TRBD2 | TRBV10-3 | - | TRBJ2-1
TGTGCCAGCAGTGAAACCGGGCGTTCGGCGGGAAACATTCAGTACTTC | CASSETGRSAGNIQYF | - | TRBV6-1 | - | TRBJ2-4
TGTGCCACCAGCCTTTCCTACGAGCAGTACTTC | CATSLSYEQYF | - | TRBV6-1 | - | TRBJ2-7
TGTGCCAGCAGCCCCCGGGACAGTGGCGAAAAACTGTTTTTT | CASSPRDSGEKLFF | TRBD1 | TRBV9 | - | TRBJ1-4
TGCAGCGTACCCGCACTAGCGGGAGGGAGGGAGCAGTTCTTC | CSVPALAGGREQFF | TRBD2 | TRBV29-1 | - | TRBJ2-1
TGTGCCAGCAGCCCAGGATTCGGTAATGAGCAGTTCTTC | CASSPGFGNEQFF | - | TRBV11-2 | - | TRBJ2-1
TGTGCCAGCAGCTTAGGGGCTAGCGGAGGTTACGAGCAGTACTTC | CASSLGASGGYEQYF | TRBD2 | TRBV11-1 | few | TRBJ2-7
TGTGCCAGCAGCTTAGTAGGGGATACCTACGAGCAGTACTTC | CASSLVGDTYEQYF | - | TRBV7-9 | - | TRBJ2-7
TGTGCCAGCAGCTTGGATGGAGCGTCTGGCTACACCTTC | CASSLDGASGYTF | - | TRBV5-4 | - | TRBJ1-2
TGTGCCAGCAGCTTAGATCCGGGGTATAATTCACCCCTCCACTTT | CASSLDPGYNSPLHF | - | TRBV11-2 | few | TRBJ1-6
TGCAGCGTTGTAATTAGCGGCTACGAGCAGTACTTC | CSVVISGYEQYF | - | TRBV29-1 | - | TRBJ2-7